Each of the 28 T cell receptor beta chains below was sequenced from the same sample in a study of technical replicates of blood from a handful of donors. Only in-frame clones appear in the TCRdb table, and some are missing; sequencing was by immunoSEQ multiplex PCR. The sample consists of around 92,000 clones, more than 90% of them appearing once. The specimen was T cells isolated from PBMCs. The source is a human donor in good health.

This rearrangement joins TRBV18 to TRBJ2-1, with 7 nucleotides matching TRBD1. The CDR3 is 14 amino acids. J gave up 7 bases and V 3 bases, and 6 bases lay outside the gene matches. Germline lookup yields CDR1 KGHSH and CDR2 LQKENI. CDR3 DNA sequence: TGTGCCAGCTCACCCCCCGGGACAGCTAATGAGCAGTTCTTC. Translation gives CASSPPGTANEQFF.

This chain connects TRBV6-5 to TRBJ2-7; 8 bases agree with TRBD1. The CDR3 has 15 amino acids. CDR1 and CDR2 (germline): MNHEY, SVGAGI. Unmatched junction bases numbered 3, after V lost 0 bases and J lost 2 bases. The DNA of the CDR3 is TGTGCCAGCAGTTACTCGACAGGGGTTCCCTACGAGCAGTACTTC. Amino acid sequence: CASSYSTGVPYEQYF.

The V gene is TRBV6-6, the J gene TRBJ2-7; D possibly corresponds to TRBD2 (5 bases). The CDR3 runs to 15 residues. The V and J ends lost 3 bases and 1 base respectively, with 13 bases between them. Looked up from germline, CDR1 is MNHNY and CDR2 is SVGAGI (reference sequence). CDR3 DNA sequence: TGTGCCAGCAGTTATGTTCCTAGCCGTTCCTACGAGCAGTACTTC. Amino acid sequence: CASSYVPSRSYEQYF.

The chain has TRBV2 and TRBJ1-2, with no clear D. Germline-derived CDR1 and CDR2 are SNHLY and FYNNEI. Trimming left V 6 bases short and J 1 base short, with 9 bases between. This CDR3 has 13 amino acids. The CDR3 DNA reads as TGTGCCAGCAGGGAAAGGAGTAACTATGGCTACACCTTC. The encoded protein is CASRERSNYGYTF.

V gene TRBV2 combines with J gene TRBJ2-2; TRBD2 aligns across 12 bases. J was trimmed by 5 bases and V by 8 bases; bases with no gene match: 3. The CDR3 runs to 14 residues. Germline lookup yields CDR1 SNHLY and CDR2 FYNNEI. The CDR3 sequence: CASPGTSGTGELFF. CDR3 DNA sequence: TGTGCCAGCCCAGGGACTAGCGGGACCGGGGAGCTGTTTTTT.

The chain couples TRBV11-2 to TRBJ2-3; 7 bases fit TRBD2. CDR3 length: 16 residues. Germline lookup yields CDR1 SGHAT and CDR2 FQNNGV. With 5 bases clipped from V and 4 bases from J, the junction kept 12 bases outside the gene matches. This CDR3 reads CASSKGGPLDPDTQYF. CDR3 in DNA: TGTGCCAGCAGCAAGGGAGGGCCGTTGGATCCAGATACGCAGTATTTT.

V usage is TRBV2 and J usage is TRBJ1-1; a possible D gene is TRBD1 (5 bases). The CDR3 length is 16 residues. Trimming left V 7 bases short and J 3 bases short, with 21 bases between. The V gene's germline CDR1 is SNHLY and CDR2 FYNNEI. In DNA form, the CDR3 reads TGTGCCAGCACTCCCACCCCCACCAGGGAGGACACTGAAGCTTTCTTT. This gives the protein CASTPTPTREDTEAFF.

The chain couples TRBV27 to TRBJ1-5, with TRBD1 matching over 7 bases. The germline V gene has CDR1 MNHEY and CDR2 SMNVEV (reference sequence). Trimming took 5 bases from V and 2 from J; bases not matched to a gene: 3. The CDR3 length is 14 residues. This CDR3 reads CASSPDRGNQPQHF. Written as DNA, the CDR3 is TGTGCCAGCAGTCCAGACAGGGGCAATCAGCCCCAGCATTTT.

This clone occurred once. CDR3 coding DNA: TGTGCCAGTGAGACAGGACGTAGAGGCTACACCTTC. Translated: CASETGRRGYTF. This chain uses TRBV19 with TRBJ1-2; tentatively, D is TRBD1 (6 bases). Trimming cost V 8 bases and J 8 bases, with 15 bases left between them. The CDR3 runs to 12 residues. CDR1 and CDR2 (germline): LNHDA, SQIVND (reference sequence).

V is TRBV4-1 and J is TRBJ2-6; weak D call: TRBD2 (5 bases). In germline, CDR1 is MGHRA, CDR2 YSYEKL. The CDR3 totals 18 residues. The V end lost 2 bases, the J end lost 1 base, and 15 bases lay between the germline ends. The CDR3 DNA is TGCGCCAGCAGCCAATACCGAGTCCGAGGGTCTGGGGCCAACGTCCTGACTTTC. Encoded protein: CASSQYRVRGSGANVLTF.

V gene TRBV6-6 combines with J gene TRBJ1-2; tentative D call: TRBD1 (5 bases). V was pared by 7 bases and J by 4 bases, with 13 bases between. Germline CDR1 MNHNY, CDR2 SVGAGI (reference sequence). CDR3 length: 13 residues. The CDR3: CASTPGTTYGYTF. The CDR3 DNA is TGTGCCAGCACCCCAGGGACTACCTATGGCTACACCTTC.

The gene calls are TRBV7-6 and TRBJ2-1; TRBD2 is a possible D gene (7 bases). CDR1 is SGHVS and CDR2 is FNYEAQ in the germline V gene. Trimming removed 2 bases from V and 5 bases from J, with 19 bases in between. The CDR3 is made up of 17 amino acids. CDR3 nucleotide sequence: TGTGCCAGCAGCTTAACTTTAGGGGGGGGCGGCGACAATGAGCAGTTCTTC. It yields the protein CASSLTLGGGGDNEQFF.

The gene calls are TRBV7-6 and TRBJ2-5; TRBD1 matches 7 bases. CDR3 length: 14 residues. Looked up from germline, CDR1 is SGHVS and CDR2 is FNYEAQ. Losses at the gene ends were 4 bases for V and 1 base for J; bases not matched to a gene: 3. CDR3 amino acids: CASSSDRVQETQYF. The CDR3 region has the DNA TGTGCCAGCAGCTCCGACAGGGTCCAAGAGACCCAGTACTTC. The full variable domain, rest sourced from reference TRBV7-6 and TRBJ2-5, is GAGVSQSPRYKVTKRGQDVALRCDPISGHVSLYWYRQALGQGPEFLTYFNYEAQQDKSGLPNDRFSAERPEGSISTLTIQRTEQRDSAMYRCASSSDRVQETQYFGPGTRLLVL.

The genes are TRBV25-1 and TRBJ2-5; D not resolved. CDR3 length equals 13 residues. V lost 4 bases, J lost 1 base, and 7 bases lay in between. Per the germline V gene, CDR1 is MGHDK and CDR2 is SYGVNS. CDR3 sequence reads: CASSAGSQETQYF. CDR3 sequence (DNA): TGTGCCAGCAGTGCTGGCAGCCAAGAGACCCAGTACTTC.

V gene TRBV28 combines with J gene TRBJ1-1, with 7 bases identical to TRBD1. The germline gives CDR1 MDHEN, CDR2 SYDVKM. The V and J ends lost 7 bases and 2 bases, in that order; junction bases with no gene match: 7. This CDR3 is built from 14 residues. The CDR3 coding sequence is TGTGCCAGCATGACGACAGGGATTAACACTGAAGCTTTCTTT. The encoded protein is CASMTTGINTEAFF.

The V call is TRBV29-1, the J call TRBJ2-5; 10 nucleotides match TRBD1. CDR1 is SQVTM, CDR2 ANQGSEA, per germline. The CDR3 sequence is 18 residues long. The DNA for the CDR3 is TGCAGTGTAGTGGCTGAGGACAGGGGGTTCTTGCTTCAAGAGACCCAGTACTTC. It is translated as CSVVAEDRGFLLQETQYF.

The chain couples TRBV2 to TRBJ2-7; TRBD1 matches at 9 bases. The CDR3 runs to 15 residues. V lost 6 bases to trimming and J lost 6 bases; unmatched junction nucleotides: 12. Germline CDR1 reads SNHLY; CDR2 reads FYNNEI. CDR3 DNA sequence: TGTGCCAGCAGGTTACGCGGGACAGGGCCACTCGAGCAGTACTTC. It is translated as CASRLRGTGPLEQYF.

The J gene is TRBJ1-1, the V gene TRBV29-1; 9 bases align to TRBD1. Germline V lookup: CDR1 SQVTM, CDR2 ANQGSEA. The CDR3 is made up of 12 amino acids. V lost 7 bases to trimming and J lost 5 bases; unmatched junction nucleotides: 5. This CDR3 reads CSAQGAATEAFF. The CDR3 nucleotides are TGCAGCGCACAGGGGGCGGCTACTGAAGCTTTCTTT. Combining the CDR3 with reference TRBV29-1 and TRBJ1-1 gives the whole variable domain SAVISQKPSRDICQRGTSLTIQCQVDSQVTMMFWYRQQPGQSLTLIATANQGSEATYESGFVIDKFPISRPNLTFSTLTVSNMSPEDSSIYLCSAQGAATEAFFGQGTRLTVV.

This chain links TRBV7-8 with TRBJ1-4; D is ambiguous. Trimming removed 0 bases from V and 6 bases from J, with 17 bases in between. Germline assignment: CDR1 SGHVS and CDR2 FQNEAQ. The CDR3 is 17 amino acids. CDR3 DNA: TGTGCCAGCAGCTTAGCCCCGGAGTGGGGAGGGCATGAAAAACTGTTTTTT. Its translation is CASSLAPEWGGHEKLFF.

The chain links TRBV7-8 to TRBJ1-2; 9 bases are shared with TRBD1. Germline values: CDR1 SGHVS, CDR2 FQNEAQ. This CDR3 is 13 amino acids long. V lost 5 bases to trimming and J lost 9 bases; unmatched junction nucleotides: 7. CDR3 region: CASSPGQGERYTF. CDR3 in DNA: TGTGCCAGCAGCCCGGGACAGGGCGAACGCTACACCTTC.

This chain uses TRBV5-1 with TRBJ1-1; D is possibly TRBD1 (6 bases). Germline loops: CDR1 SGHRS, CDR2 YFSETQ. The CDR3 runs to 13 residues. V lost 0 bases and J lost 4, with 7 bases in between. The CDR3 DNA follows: TGCGCCAGCAGCTTGGAAGGGGGCACTGAAGCTTTCTTT. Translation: CASSLEGGTEAFF.

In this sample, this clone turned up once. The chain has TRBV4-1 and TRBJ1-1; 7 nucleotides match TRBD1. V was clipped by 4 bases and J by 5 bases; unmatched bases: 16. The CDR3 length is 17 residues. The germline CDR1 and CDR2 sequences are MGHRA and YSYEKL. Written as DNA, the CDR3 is TGCGCCAGCAGCCTTAGGACAGGCCCGACACCGGGTACTGAAGCTTTCTTT. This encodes CASSLRTGPTPGTEAFF.

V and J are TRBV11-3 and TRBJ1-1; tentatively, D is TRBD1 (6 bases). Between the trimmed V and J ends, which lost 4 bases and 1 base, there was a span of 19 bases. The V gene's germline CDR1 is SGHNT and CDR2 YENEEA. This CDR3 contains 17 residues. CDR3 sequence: CASSYPGETGSNTEAFF. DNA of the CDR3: TGTGCCAGCAGCTACCCCGGGGAGACAGGTTCGAACACTGAAGCTTTCTTT.

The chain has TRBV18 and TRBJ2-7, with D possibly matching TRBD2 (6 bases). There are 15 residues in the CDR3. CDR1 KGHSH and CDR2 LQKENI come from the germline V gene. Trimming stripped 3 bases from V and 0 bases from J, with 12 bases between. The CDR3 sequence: CASSPAGPPSYEQYF. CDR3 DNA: TGTGCCAGCTCACCTGCGGGACCACCCTCCTACGAGCAGTACTTC.

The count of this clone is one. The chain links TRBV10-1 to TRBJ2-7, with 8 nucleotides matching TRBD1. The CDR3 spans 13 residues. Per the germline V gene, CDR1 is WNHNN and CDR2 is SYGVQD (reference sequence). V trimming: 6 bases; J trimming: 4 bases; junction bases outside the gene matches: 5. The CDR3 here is CASSRTGQYEQYF. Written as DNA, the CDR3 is TGCGCCAGCAGCCGGACAGGGCAGTACGAGCAGTACTTC.

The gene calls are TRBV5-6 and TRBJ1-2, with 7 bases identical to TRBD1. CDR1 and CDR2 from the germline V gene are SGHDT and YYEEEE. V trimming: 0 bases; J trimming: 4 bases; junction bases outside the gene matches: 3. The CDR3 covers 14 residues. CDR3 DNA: TGTGCCAGCAGCTTGGGGACAGGTTCCTATGGCTACACCTTC. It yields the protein CASSLGTGSYGYTF.

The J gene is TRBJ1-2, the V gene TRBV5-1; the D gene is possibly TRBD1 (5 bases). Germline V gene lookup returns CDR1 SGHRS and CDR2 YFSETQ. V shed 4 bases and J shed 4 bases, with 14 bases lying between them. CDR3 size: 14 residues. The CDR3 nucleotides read TGCGCCAGCAGCCCCTCCGACAGCAGCTATGGCTACACCTTC. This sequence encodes CASSPSDSSYGYTF.

As DNA, the CDR3 is TGTGCCAGCAGTGGACAGCGGGTAGGGGGGGCGATGTCCTACGAGCAGTACTTC. Amino acid sequence: CASSGQRVGGAMSYEQYF. V is TRBV2 and J is TRBJ2-7, with a possible D match to TRBD2 (7 bases). Germline assignment: CDR1 SNHLY and CDR2 FYNNEI. Trimming shortened V by 4 bases and J by 1 base, and 23 bases separated the two germline ends. This CDR3 is 18 amino acids long.